These 26 T cell receptor beta chains share one sample of origin, sequenced in a study of shared T cell receptors in the human thymus. TCRdb's copy holds only in-frame clones and misses some; the assay was immunoSEQ multiplex PCR. In the table there are under 850,000 clones, 85% to 90% of which are singletons. This sample was also put to use in a study of human thymus T cells.

Sequences were obtained from thymocytes. All receptors come from a boy younger than two with a congenital heart defect.

The V call is TRBV28, the J call TRBJ2-3; a possible D gene is TRBD2 (6 bases). In germline, CDR1 is MDHEN, CDR2 SYDVKM. Trimming took 8 bases from V and 1 from J, leaving 16 bases between them. This CDR3 spans 15 amino acids. CDR3: CASVSRELGTDTQYF. CDR3 DNA: TGTGCCAGCGTGTCTCGGGAGTTGGGCACAGATACGCAGTATTTT. Supplemented by reference TRBV28 and TRBJ2-3, the full variable domain reads DVKVTQSSRYLVKRTGEKVFLECVQDMDHENMFWYRQDPGLGLRLIYFSYDVKMKEKGDIPEGYSVSREKKERFSLILESASTNQTSMYLCASVSRELGTDTQYFGPGTRLTVL.

This chain uses TRBV12-5 with TRBJ2-1, with D unresolved. The CDR3 runs 13 residues. Deletions cut 3 bases from V and 3 bases from J, with 6 bases between. The germline V gene encodes CDR1 LGHNT and CDR2 FRNRAP. CDR3 amino acids: CASGLQNYNEQFF. DNA for the CDR3: TGTGCTAGTGGTTTACAGAACTACAATGAGCAGTTCTTC.

The V call is TRBV5-6, the J call TRBJ1-5; 7 bases agree with TRBD1. The CDR3 consists of 19 residues. Per germline, CDR1 SGHDT and CDR2 YYEEEE. V shed 4 bases, J shed 2 bases, and the junction held 18 bases outside the gene matches. CDR3 sequence reads: CASSLTDRAIPHGNQPQHF. CDR3 DNA sequence: TGTGCCAGCAGCCTGACTGACAGGGCCATTCCCCATGGCAATCAGCCCCAGCATTTT.

V usage is TRBV11-3 and J usage is TRBJ2-5; 10 nucleotides agree with TRBD2. CDR3 length equals 19 residues. The germline gives CDR1 SGHNT, CDR2 YENEEA. V was clipped by 4 bases and J by 2 bases; unmatched bases: 16. The chain's CDR3 is CASSSTPAGTSVVQETQYF. CDR3 bases: TGTGCCAGCAGCTCGACCCCCGCCGGGACTAGCGTAGTTCAAGAGACCCAGTACTTC.

The genes are TRBV10-3 and TRBJ2-7; a weak D match, TRBD1 (6 bases). CDR1 ENHRY and CDR2 SYGVKD come from the germline V gene. Trimming pared 0 bases from V and 5 bases from J, leaving 17 bases between. The CDR3 sequence is 16 residues long. The CDR3 DNA sequence: TGTGCCATCAGTGAGTCCCAAACAGGGCCCCCTGACGAGCAGTACTTC. It codes for CAISESQTGPPDEQYF.

In the case of this clone: Compared with germline, one end of the junction differs, possibly owing to a read error. J is TRBJ2-3 and V is TRBV29-1; TRBD2 aligns across 10 bases. CDR1 and CDR2 (germline): SQVTM, ANQGSEA. This CDR3 region has 12 residues. Written as DNA, the CDR3 is TGCAGCGTTGCTGGGGCTAGCGGGAGCCTCTCTTTT. Protein: CSVAGASGSLSF.

This chain uses TRBV25-1 with TRBJ2-3; TRBD1 matches at 7 bases. J was trimmed by 4 bases and V by 8 bases; bases with no gene match: 6. CDR3 length: 13 amino acids. In germline, CDR1 is MGHDK, CDR2 SYGVNS. The CDR3 loop is CASEKGGADTQYF. CDR3 nucleotide sequence: TGTGCCAGCGAAAAAGGGGGCGCAGATACGCAGTATTTT.

V and J are TRBV5-1 and TRBJ2-5, with 7 bases that match TRBD1. The DNA end favors TRBJ2-7, so the J call may be wrong. The V gene's germline CDR1 is SGHRS and CDR2 YFSETQ. This CDR3 contains 15 residues. DNA of the CDR3: TGCGCCAGCAGCTTGGGACAAGGGACAGCCTACGAGCAGTACTTC. Translation gives CASSLGQGTAYEQYF.

This sequence joins TRBV4-3 and TRBJ2-7; TRBD2 aligns across 7 bases. V shed 0 bases, J shed 9 bases, and the junction held 8 bases outside the gene matches. CDR3 length: 14 amino acids. The germline gives CDR1 LGHNA, CDR2 YSLEER. CDR3 in amino acids: CASSQDVARGGQYF. CDR3 in DNA: TGCGCCAGCAGCCAAGATGTGGCCCGCGGGGGGCAGTACTTC.

The V gene is TRBV11-3, the J gene TRBJ1-3; 7 nucleotides match TRBD1. CDR3 size: 15 residues. Per germline, CDR1 SGHNT and CDR2 YENEEA. V lost 2 bases and J lost 1; bases outside the gene matches: 2. Here the CDR3 reads CASSLSGQSGNTIYF. CDR3 nucleotides: TGTGCCAGCAGCTTATCGGGACAGTCTGGAAACACCATATATTTT.

The chain joins TRBV30 to TRBJ1-2; no clear D gene. CDR3 length: 14 amino acids. Germline assignment: CDR1 GTSNPN and CDR2 SVGIG (reference sequence). Trimming removed 5 bases from V and 2 bases from J, with 15 bases in between. The CDR3 reads CAWGYRELNYGYTF. The CDR3 nucleotides are TGTGCCTGGGGCTACCGGGAGTTAAACTATGGCTACACCTTC.

The CDR3 DNA sequence: TGCGCCAGCAGCCAAGACAGGGGGCAGGGGGCGGGGGAGCAGTACTTC. It is translated as CASSQDRGQGAGEQYF. The V gene is TRBV4-3, the J gene TRBJ2-7; 8 bases map to TRBD1. Germline assignment: CDR1 LGHNA and CDR2 YSLEER. This CDR3 contains 16 residues. J lost 7 bases, V lost 0 bases, and 11 bases had no gene match.

The chain links TRBV29-1 to TRBJ2-3; a possible D gene is TRBD1 (5 bases). The V end lost 7 bases, the J end lost 2 bases, and 10 bases lay between the germline ends. Germline V lookup: CDR1 SQVTM, CDR2 ANQGSEA. The CDR3 sequence is 12 residues long. CDR3 sequence (DNA): TGCAGCGCTGCACAGGACACAGATACGCAGTATTTT. Its protein product is CSAAQDTDTQYF.

V gene TRBV6-6 combines with J gene TRBJ2-1, with TRBD1 matching 9 bases. CDR1 MNHNY and CDR2 SVGAGI come from the germline V gene (reference sequence). The CDR3 has 15 amino acids. Trimming took 2 bases from V and 9 from J; bases not matched to a gene: 8. CDR3: CASSYGKQGASEQFF. CDR3 nucleotide sequence: TGTGCCAGCAGTTACGGGAAACAGGGGGCGAGTGAGCAGTTCTTC.

The rearrangement links TRBV9 to TRBJ2-3; 8 positions match TRBD2. V lost 3 bases, J lost 4 bases, and 19 bases stayed unmatched. The CDR3 length is 19 residues. Germline V gene lookup returns CDR1 SGDLS and CDR2 YYNGEE. The CDR3 protein is CASSGQAGAWPFRPDTQYF. CDR3 nucleotide sequence: TGTGCCAGCAGCGGGCAAGCGGGAGCGTGGCCGTTTAGGCCAGATACGCAGTATTTT.

This clone was recorded only once. The rearrangement uses TRBV18 and TRBJ1-2; D might be TRBD1 (5 bases). CDR3 length: 14 residues. The V end was cut by 2 bases, the J end by 8 bases, with 15 bases between. Germline V CDR1 and CDR2: KGHSH, LQKENI. CDR3 DNA: TGTGCCAGCTCACCAAAAAGGGGAAGAGAAGGCTACACCTTC. It is translated as CASSPKRGREGYTF. The whole variable domain, remainder taken from reference TRBV18 and TRBJ1-2, is NAGVMQNPRHLVRRRGQEARLRCSPMKGHSHVYWYRQLPEEGLKFMVYLQKENIIDESGMPKERFSAEFPKEGPSILRIQQVVRGDSAAYFCASSPKRGREGYTFGSGTRLTVV.

The V and J genes are TRBV5-8 and TRBJ2-7; the match to TRBD2 covers 9 bases. V gave up 1 base and J gave up 2 bases; unmatched junction bases: 10. Germline V lookup: CDR1 SGHTS, CDR2 YDEGEE. The CDR3 runs to 17 residues. DNA of the CDR3: TGTGCCAGCAGCTTGCGCCCATGGACTAGCGAGCCCTACGAGCAGTACTTC. This encodes CASSLRPWTSEPYEQYF. The variable domain in full, with the rest retrieved from reference TRBV5-8 and TRBJ2-7, is EAGVTQSPTHLIKTRGQQATLRCSPISGHTSVYWYQQALGLGLQFLLWYDEGEERNRGNFPPRFSGRQFPNYSSELNVNALELEDSALYLCASSLRPWTSEPYEQYFGPGTRLTVT.

DNA of the CDR3: TGTGCCAGCATGAGTCCGAGCACAGATACGCAGTATTTT. This encodes CASMSPSTDTQYF. This chain connects TRBV5-6 to TRBJ2-3; D is unresolved. Trimming left V 6 bases short and J 0 bases short, with 8 bases between. Germline-derived CDR1 and CDR2 are SGHDT and YYEEEE. This CDR3 spans 13 amino acids.

This clone has only one observation. The chain has TRBV28 and TRBJ1-2; TRBD1 might be the D (5 bases). This CDR3 spans 11 amino acids. The V gene's germline CDR1 is MDHEN and CDR2 SYDVKM. Trimming shortened V by 7 bases and J by 7 bases, and 10 bases separated the two germline ends. For the CDR3, the DNA is TGTGCCAGCAACCGGGGGGGTGGCTACACCTTC. It codes for CASNRGGGYTF.

J is TRBJ2-2 and V is TRBV5-1; TRBD2 aligns across 9 bases. Germline assignment: CDR1 SGHRS and CDR2 YFSETQ. The CDR3 extends over 18 amino acids. Trimming at V came to 3 bases and at J to 2 bases, leaving 11 bases not matched to a gene. CDR3 residues: CASSSYPPSGTNTGELFF. In DNA form, the CDR3 reads TGCGCCAGCAGCTCTTACCCCCCTAGCGGGACTAACACCGGGGAGCTGTTTTTT.

The chain couples TRBV4-1 to TRBJ1-5, with 8 bases matching TRBD1. The trim removed 0 bases at V and 1 base at J, leaving 14 bases unmatched. There are 20 residues in the CDR3. Germline V gene data show CDR1 as MGHRA and CDR2 as YSYEKL. As DNA, the CDR3 is TGCGCCAGCAGCCAAGAGAAGGGGGGGCAGGGGGCCTGGAGCAATCAGCCCCAGCATTTT. It yields the protein CASSQEKGGQGAWSNQPQHF.

V is TRBV4-3 and J is TRBJ2-7; 8 positions agree with TRBD2. CDR3 size: 14 residues. CDR1 is LGHNA, CDR2 YSLEER, per germline. V gave up 4 bases and J gave up 3 bases; unmatched junction bases: 5. CDR3 DNA sequence: TGCGCCAGCAGCCTTAGCGGGAACCTCTACGAGCAGTACTTC. Its translation: CASSLSGNLYEQYF.

The chain couples TRBV20-1 to TRBJ2-1; D possibly corresponds to TRBD1 (5 bases). Germline CDR1 reads DFQATT; CDR2 reads SNEGSKA (reference sequence). V was cut by 0 bases and J by 9 bases, with 6 bases left in between. CDR3 length: 11 amino acids. CDR3 bases: TGCAGTGCTAGAGATCAGGGTGAGCAGTTCTTC. Protein sequence: CSARDQGEQFF.

The chain employs TRBV29-1 and TRBJ2-3; 10 bases are shared with TRBD2. Germline assignment: CDR1 SQVTM and CDR2 ANQGSEA. V lost 0 bases to trimming and J lost 3 bases; unmatched junction nucleotides: 6. The CDR3 is made up of 16 amino acids. This chain's CDR3 is CSVEEEASGSTDTQYF. CDR3 DNA: TGCAGCGTTGAAGAGGAGGCTAGCGGGAGTACAGATACGCAGTATTTT.

The chain is built from TRBV5-4 and TRBJ2-3; D uncertain. V lost 2 bases, J lost 4 bases, and 5 bases lay in between. Germline loops: CDR1 SGHNT, CDR2 YYREEE (reference sequence). The CDR3 extends over 12 amino acids. CDR3 DNA sequence: TGTGCCAGCAGCTTCGTCCCAGATACGCAGTATTTT. The encoded protein is CASSFVPDTQYF.

The chain links TRBV6-1 to TRBJ2-7; 8 positions match TRBD2. This CDR3 spans 15 amino acids. The V segment lost 2 bases and the J segment 2 bases; nucleotides outside the gene matches: 5. Germline CDR1 is MNHNS and CDR2 is SASEGT. The CDR3 region is CASSEPRGGPYEQYF. Written as DNA, the CDR3 is TGTGCCAGCAGTGAACCCCGGGGGGGACCCTACGAGCAGTACTTC.